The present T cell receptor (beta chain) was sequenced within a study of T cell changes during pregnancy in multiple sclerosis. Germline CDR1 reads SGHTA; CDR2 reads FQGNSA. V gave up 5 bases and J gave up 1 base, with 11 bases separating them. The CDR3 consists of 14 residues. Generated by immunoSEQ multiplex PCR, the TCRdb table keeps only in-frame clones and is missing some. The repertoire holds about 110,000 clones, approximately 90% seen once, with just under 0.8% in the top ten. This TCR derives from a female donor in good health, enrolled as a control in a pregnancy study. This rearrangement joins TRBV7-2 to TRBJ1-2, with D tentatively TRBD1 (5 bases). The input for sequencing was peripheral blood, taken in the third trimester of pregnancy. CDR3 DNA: TGTGCCAGCAGCCACTCCCAGGGTAACTATGGCTACACCTTC. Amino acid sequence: CASSHSQGNYGYTF.